These 18 T cell receptor beta chains share one sample of origin, sequenced in a study of blood T cells in healthy people across ages. A sample-barcoded 5' primer and a J-beta primer mix were used in a second PCR of about 7 to 12 cycles. Each CDR3 protein gets one entry after TCRdb re-called the 5' RACE reads with MiXCR. The sample yields approximately 730,000 distinct CDR3 sequences, roughly two fifths seen once. What was sequenced was blood. Source of these receptors: a woman aged 60 to 75 in good health.

This clonotype has just a few counts. The V and J genes are TRBV12-3 or TRBV12-4 and TRBJ2-3, with 11 bases lining up with TRBD2. With V trimmed by 2 bases and J by 5 bases, 3 bases remained unmatched. CDR3 length: 15 residues. The CDR3 nucleotides read TGTGCCAGCAGTTTAAATAGCGGGGGGGTAGATACGCAGTATTTT. The encoded protein is CASSLNSGGVDTQYF.

This clonotype was found a few times. The chain couples TRBV5-1 to TRBJ1-5; D possibly corresponds to TRBD1 (5 bases). This CDR3 has 15 amino acids. Germline lookup yields CDR1 SGHRS and CDR2 YFSETQ. V lost 5 bases and J lost 0, with 12 bases in between. DNA of the CDR3: TGCGCCAGCAGATTTGACAGCGATAGCAATCAGCCCCAGCATTTT. Translating it yields CASRFDSDSNQPQHF.

The V gene is TRBV21-1, the J gene TRBJ1-1; TRBD1, the D gene given by the table, was not confirmed from the DNA. TRBV21-1 represents a pseudogene. This CDR3 has 12 residues. CDR3 region: CASSRDRSEAFF. DNA for the CDR3: TGTGCCAGCAGCAGGGACAGGAGTGAAGCTTTCTTT.

The V and J genes are TRBV12-3 or TRBV12-4 and TRBJ2-1, with D possibly matching TRBD1 (6 bases). V was clipped by 7 bases and J by 5 bases, with 12 bases between them. This CDR3 contains 13 residues. CDR3 nucleotide sequence: TGTGCCAGCACCCGGGACATCAACAATGAGCAGTTCTTC. It is translated as CASTRDINNEQFF.

CDR3 DNA sequence: TGTGCCAGCAGTCTGGACAGGGTCTCTGGAAACACCATATATTTT. It codes for CASSLDRVSGNTIYF. The rearrangement uses TRBV2 and TRBJ1-3; 8 bases align to TRBD1. The CDR3 length is 15 residues. V trimming: 5 bases; J trimming: 0 bases; junction bases outside the gene matches: 3. Germline V gene lookup returns CDR1 SNHLY and CDR2 FYNNEI.

In this sample, this clonotype turned up a few times. The chain has TRBV4-1 and TRBJ2-5, with a weak D call TRBD1 (6 bases). Trimming cost V 1 base and J 4 bases, with 16 bases left between them. The CDR3 loop spans 16 amino acids. CDR1 and CDR2 (germline): MGHRA, YSYEKL. The CDR3 sequence: CASSQGGEQGRETQYF. The CDR3 DNA is TGCGCCAGCAGCCAAGGTGGAGAACAGGGCCGAGAGACCCAGTACTTC.

This clonotype appeared a single time. This CDR3 is CSASTASGGNYEQYF. The CDR3 DNA reads TGCAGTGCTAGTACGGCTAGCGGAGGAAATTACGAGCAGTACTTC. The chain couples TRBV20-1 to TRBJ2-5; TRBD2 matches 7 bases. The J call could be wrong; TRBJ2-7 is a better fit for the DNA end. Germline assignment: CDR1 DFQATT and CDR2 SNEGSKA (reference sequence). This CDR3 spans 15 amino acids.

This rearrangement joins TRBV20-1 to TRBJ2-1; 8 positions agree with TRBD2. Germline CDR1 DFQATT, CDR2 SNEGSKA (reference sequence). The CDR3 covers 14 residues. V lost 5 bases and J lost 8; bases outside the gene matches: 11. Written as DNA, the CDR3 is TGCAGTGCTCCGGGACTAGGATTAATGGATGAGCAGTTCTTC. Translated: CSAPGLGLMDEQFF.

This chain links TRBV28 with TRBJ2-4; 10 bases agree with TRBD1. The DNA matches TRBJ2-7 better at its end, which makes the J call doubtful. The CDR3 consists of 13 residues. The germline V gene has CDR1 MDHEN and CDR2 SYDVKM. The CDR3 spells CAGNRDRGSEQYF. The DNA of the CDR3 is TGTGCCGGAAACCGGGACAGGGGATCCGAGCAGTACTTC.

The gene calls are TRBV20-1 and TRBJ1-4; 11 bases line up with TRBD1. Per the germline V gene, CDR1 is DFQATT and CDR2 is SNEGSKA (reference sequence). The junction had 2 bases not matched to a gene; V was cut back by 5 bases and J by 6 bases. The CDR3 length is 13 residues. For the CDR3, the DNA is TGCAGTGCTGGGACAGGGGGGCATGAAAAACTGTTTTTT. It codes for CSAGTGGHEKLFF.

Many counts were recorded for this clonotype. CDR3 loop: CSARVGRETQYF. For the CDR3, the DNA is TGCAGTGCTAGGGTGGGGCGAGAGACCCAGTACTTC. V is TRBV20-1 and J is TRBJ2-5; perhaps TRBD1 as D (5 bases). Germline CDR1 DFQATT, CDR2 SNEGSKA (reference sequence). This CDR3 spans 12 amino acids. The ends were cut back, 3 bases at V and 4 bases at J, with 9 bases in the middle.

The sample holds a few counts of this clonotype. The rearrangement joins TRBV10-1 to TRBJ2-3; D perhaps matches TRBD1 (5 bases). CDR1 WNHNN and CDR2 SYGVQD come from the germline V gene (reference sequence). The CDR3 loop spans 13 amino acids. Trimming cost V 3 bases and J 7 bases, with 11 bases left between them. CDR3 amino acids: CASSDQGPNTQYF. In DNA, the CDR3 is TGCGCCAGCAGTGATCAGGGCCCGAATACGCAGTATTTT.

The chain employs TRBV20-1 and TRBJ1-1; D remains unclear. In germline, CDR1 is DFQATT, CDR2 SNEGSKA (reference sequence). The CDR3 loop spans 12 amino acids. V gave up 3 bases and J gave up 7 bases, with 12 bases separating them. The CDR3 reads CSARRREIEAFF. The CDR3 coding sequence is TGCAGTGCTAGGAGAAGAGAGATTGAAGCTTTCTTT.

V gene TRBV3-1 combines with J gene TRBJ2-3; D is uncertain. CDR3 size: 13 residues. Germline CDR1 LGHDT, CDR2 YNNKEL (reference sequence). Trimming took off 4 bases at V and 8 bases at J, with 13 bases between the two ends. The CDR3 region is CASSRGPQGTQYF. The CDR3 nucleotides read TGTGCCAGCAGCCGCGGACCCCAAGGTACGCAGTATTTT.

A word on this clonotype: A much larger clone sits a single nucleotide away, making a read error possible. The chain joins TRBV29-1 to TRBJ2-4; TRBD2 matches at 11 bases. TRBJ2-7 explains the end of the DNA better; the J call may be wrong. Germline CDR1 is SQVTM and CDR2 is ANQGSEA. The CDR3 totals 15 residues. This CDR3 reads CGVVPQLAGAYEQYF. Written as DNA, the CDR3 is TGCGGCGTTGTTCCCCAACTAGCGGGAGCCTACGAGCAGTACTTC.

In its sample, this clonotype was seen a few times. The gene calls are TRBV7-9 and TRBJ2-4, with TRBD1 matching over 7 bases. CDR3 length: 11 residues. V lost 3 bases and J lost 13; bases outside the gene matches: 3. The germline gives CDR1 SEHNR, CDR2 FQNEAQ (reference sequence). The CDR3 DNA reads TGTGCCAGCAGCTTCCGGGACAGACAGTACTTC. Protein sequence: CASSFRDRQYF.

The chain carries TRBV5-1 and TRBJ2-1; TRBD1 is a possible D gene (5 bases). The CDR3 extends over 15 amino acids. Germline-derived CDR1 and CDR2 are SGHRS and YFSETQ. V lost 4 bases and J 4 bases, leaving 15 bases between the germline ends. CDR3 sequence: CASSAPETEYNEQFF. DNA for the CDR3: TGCGCCAGCAGCGCTCCCGAGACAGAATACAATGAGCAGTTCTTC.

The gene calls are TRBV5-1 and TRBJ2-5; no clear D gene. The CDR3 totals 14 residues. Germline CDR1 and CDR2: SGHRS and YFSETQ. Trimming shortened V by 0 bases and J by 4 bases, and 10 bases separated the two germline ends. For the CDR3, the DNA is TGCGCCAGCAGCTTGGGGGATTCTCGAGAGACCCAGTACTTC. Its translation is CASSLGDSRETQYF.